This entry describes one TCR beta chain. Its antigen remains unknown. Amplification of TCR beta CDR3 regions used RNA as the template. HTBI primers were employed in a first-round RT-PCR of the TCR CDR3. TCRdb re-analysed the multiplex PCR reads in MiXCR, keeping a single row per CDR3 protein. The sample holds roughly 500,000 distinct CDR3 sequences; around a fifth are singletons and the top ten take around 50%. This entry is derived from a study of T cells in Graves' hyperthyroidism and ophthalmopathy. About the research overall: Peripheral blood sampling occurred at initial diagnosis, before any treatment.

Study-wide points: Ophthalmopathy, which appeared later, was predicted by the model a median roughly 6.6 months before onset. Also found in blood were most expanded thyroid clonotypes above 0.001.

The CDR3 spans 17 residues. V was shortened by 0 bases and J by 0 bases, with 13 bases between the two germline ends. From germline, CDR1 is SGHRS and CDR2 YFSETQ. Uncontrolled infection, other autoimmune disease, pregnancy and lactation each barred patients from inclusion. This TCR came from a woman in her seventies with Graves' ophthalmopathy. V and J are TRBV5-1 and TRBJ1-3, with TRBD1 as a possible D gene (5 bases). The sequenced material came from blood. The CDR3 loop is CASSLEGDGPSGNTIYF. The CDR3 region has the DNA TGCGCCAGCAGCTTGGAAGGGGACGGGCCCTCTGGAAACACCATATATTTT.